This TCR beta chain comes out of a study of blood T cell repertoires in COVID-19 (dated by TCRdb to the early 2020s). A note on the overall study: Recovered participants in ImmuneRACE Cohort 3 were defined as having two consecutive negative NP/OP PCR tests, clearance from a healthcare professional, or resolution of symptoms. Samples from collaborators originated in the United States, Italy and Spain and spanned both the acute and convalescent phases of COVID-19. The prospective study material was composed of cDNA or gDNA derived from T cells, B-cell-depleted T cells, or PBMCs. Subjects who had been exposed to COVID-19, were actively infected with it, or had recovered from it provided the deeply sampled blood TCRbeta repertoires that made up the dataset. The repertoires were released in a freely available public database intended as a resource for research on the immune response to SARS-CoV-2. The samples were drawn from the first 160 participants of the ongoing ImmuneRACE study and from 950 to 1,500 subjects provided by 6 global collaborators. Sample metadata almost always included a de-identified subject ID, COVID-19 status, age in years and sex. Where HLA class I and class II types were available, the types were taken from metadata supplied by the sample provider, not from assay-based typing.

CDR1 and CDR2 are read off the germline V gene (reference sequence) as SEHNR and FQNEAQ. Trimmed from V: 4 bases; trimmed from J: 1 base; junction bases lacking a gene match: 3. Measured from the cysteine to the phenylalanine, the CDR3 is 15 residues long. Of all the DNA, just the CDR3 is kept, 45 bases in frame from base 1. In the prospective study, participants were roughly 18 to 89 years old, resided in 25 or so geographic areas of the United States, and were enrolled through a virtual design. In the prospective study, participants were assigned to cohorts based on the clinical history participants reported in a screening survey and a study questionnaire. In the prospective study, whole blood, serum and a nasopharyngeal or oropharyngeal swab were collected from each participant by mobile phlebotomists. Prospective study participants could optionally give additional blood draws and questionnaires over an approximately 2-month period. Prospective study blood samples were shipped either frozen or at room temperature before DNA extraction.

Here is what the overall study found, with its caveats: Clinical and demographic metadata were provided uncurated, with the amount varying by source and participant.

TCRbeta CDR3 regions were amplified from genomic DNA by means of the immunoSEQ Assay, a bias-controlled multiplex PCR. As for the original processing: The number of nucleated cells in each sample was estimated from the amplification of reference gene primers within the assay. To quantify the absolute abundance of each unique TCRbeta CDR3 rearrangement, sequence reads were collapsed and filtered. For each sample, productive Simpson clonality was calculated by taking the square root of Simpson's diversity index across productive rearrangements. TCRdb provides this immuneACCESS table in a form limited to in-frame rearrangements. Some clones are lacking; in checked studies, under half of them reflect an unresolved V gene, and why the rest are absent is not known. The V and J calls and clone size come from that table; D and trimming were worked out from the DNA. A total of around 360,000 clones appear in this sample, around 87% of them only once. The ten largest clones add up to less than 2.5% of the sample.

Note on this clone: Its cognate antigen has yet to be identified. Per-nucleotide qualities are absent, and no much larger clonotype sits a single base away.

The chain is assembled from TRBV7-9 and TRBJ1-3, with 8 bases matching TRBD1. The sequenced material came from PBMCs or T cells enriched from blood (not recorded which). This clonotype originated in a man in his forties in a cohort exposed to, infected with or recovered from COVID-19 (not recorded which). The DNA reads TGTGCCAGCAGCTCGCGACAGGGGTCTGGAAACACCATATATTTT. It encodes CASSSRQGSGNTIYF.